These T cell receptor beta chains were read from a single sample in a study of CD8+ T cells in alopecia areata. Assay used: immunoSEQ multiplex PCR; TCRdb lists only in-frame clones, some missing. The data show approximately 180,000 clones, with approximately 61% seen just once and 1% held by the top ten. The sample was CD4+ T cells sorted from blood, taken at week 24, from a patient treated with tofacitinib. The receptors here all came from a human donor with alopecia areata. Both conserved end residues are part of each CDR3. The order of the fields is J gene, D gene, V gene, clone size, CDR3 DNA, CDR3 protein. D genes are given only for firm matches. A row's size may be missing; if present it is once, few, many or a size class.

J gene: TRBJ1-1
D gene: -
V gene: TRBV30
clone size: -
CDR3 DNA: TGTGCCTGGGGCAATTCGGGGGCCCCTGAAGCTTTCTTT
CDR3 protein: CAWGNSGAPEAFF

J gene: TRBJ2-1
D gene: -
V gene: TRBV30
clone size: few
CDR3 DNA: TGTGCCTGGAGTGTAGACTATGAGCAGTTCTTC
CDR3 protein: CAWSVDYEQFF

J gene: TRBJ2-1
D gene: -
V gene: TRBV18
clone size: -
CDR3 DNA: TGTGCCAGCTCACGCAAAGCCGGGGTTGGATCCTACAATGAGCAGTTCTTC
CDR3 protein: CASSRKAGVGSYNEQFF

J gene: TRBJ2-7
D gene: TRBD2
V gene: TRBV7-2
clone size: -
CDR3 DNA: TGTGCCAGCAGCTTAGCTGGGGGACTAGCGGCCTACGAGCAGTACTTC
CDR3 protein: CASSLAGGLAAYEQYF

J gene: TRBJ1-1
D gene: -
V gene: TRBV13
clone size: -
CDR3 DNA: TGTGCCAGCAGCTTCAGGGTGAACACTGAAGCTTTCTTT
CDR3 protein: CASSFRVNTEAFF

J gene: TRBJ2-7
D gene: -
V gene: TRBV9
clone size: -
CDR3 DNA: TGTGCCAGCAGCGTAGGGCAGGGGAGCGACGAGCAGTACTTC
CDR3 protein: CASSVGQGSDEQYF

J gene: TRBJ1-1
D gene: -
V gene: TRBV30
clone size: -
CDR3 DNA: TGTGCCTGGAGTGTAAAGGAAAACACTGAAGCTTTCTTT
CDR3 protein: CAWSVKENTEAFF

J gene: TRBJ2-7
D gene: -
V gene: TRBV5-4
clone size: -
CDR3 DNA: TGTGCCAGCAGTTGGTACGAGCAGTACTTC
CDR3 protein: CASSWYEQYF

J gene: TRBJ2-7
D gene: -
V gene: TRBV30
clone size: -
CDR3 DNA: TGTGCCCAAGTCGGGCGGAACTCCTACGAGCAGTACTTC
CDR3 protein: CAQVGRNSYEQYF

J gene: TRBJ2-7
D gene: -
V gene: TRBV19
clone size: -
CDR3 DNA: TGTGCCAGTAGTCCCCCTCGCCCGGCAGGCTACGAGCAGTACTTC
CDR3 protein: CASSPPRPAGYEQYF

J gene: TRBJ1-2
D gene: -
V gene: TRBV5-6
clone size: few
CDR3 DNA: TGTGCCAGCAGCTTGGAGAGTTTAGGCTACACCTTC
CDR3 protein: CASSLESLGYTF

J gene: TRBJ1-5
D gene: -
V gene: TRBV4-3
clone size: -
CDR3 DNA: TGCGCCAGCAGCCAAGATACGGCTTACAATCAGCCCCAGCATTTT
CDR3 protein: CASSQDTAYNQPQHF

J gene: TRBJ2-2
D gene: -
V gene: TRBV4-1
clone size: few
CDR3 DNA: TGCGCCAGCAGCCAATGGGGGATGGCCGGGGAGCTGTTTTTT
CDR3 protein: CASSQWGMAGELFF

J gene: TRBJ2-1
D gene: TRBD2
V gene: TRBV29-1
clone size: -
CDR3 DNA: TGCAGCGTTGAATCGGGGGGGGCTACCTACAATGAGCAGTTCTTC
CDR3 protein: CSVESGGATYNEQFF

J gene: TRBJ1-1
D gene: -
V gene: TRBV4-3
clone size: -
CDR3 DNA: TGCGCCAGCAGCCGGGACATGATGAACACTGAAGCTTTCTTT
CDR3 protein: CASSRDMMNTEAFF

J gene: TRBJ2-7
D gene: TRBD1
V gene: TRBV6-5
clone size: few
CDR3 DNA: TGTGCCAGCAGTTACTCAACAGGGGGCACCTACGAGCAGTACTTC
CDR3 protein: CASSYSTGGTYEQYF

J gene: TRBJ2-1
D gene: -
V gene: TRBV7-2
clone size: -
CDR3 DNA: TGTGCCAGCAGCTTAGCGTTCCAGCCTATCGACAATGAGCAGTTCTTC
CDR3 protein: CASSLAFQPIDNEQFF

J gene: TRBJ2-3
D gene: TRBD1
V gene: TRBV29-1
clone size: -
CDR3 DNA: TGCAGCGTTGACGAACAGGGGTTCACAGATACGCAGTATTTT
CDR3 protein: CSVDEQGFTDTQYF

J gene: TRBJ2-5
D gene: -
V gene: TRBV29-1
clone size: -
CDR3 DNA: TGCAGCGTTGAAATCCGATCAATCGGTCTCGCCGAGACCCAGTACTTC
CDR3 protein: CSVEIRSIGLAETQYF

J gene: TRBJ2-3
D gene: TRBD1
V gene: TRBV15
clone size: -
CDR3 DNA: TGTGCCACCAGCAGAGATTGGGGACAGTCCACAGATACGCAGTATTTT
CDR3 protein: CATSRDWGQSTDTQYF

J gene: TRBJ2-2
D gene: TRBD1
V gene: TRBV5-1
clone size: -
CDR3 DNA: TGCGCCAACTCGGGACAGGGGTGGATCGTGACCGGGGAGCTGTTTTTT
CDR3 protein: CANSGQGWIVTGELFF

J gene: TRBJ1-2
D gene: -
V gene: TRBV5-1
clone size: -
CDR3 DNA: TGCGCCAGCAGCTTGGATGGGCAGGCAACCTATGGCTACACCTTC
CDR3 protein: CASSLDGQATYGYTF

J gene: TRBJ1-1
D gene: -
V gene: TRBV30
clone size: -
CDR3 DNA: TGTGCCTGGAGTGTAATCGTAGGGAGCACTGAAGCTTTCTTT
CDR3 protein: CAWSVIVGSTEAFF

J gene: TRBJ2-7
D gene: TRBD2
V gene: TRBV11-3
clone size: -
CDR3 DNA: TGTGCCAGCAGCTTGTGGACTAGCGGAAATTACGAGCAGTACTTC
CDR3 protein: CASSLWTSGNYEQYF

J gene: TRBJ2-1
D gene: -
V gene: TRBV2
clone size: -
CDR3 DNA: TGTGCCAGCAGAGAGGACCACAATGAGCAGTTCTTC
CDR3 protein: CASREDHNEQFF

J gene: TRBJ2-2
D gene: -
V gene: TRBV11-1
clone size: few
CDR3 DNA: TGTGCCAGCAGCCCCCTTACAGCCACCGGGGAGCTGTTTTTT
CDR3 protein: CASSPLTATGELFF

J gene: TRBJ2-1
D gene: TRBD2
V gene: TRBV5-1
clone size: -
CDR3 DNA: TGCGCCAGCAGCCCGCTACTAGCGGGGGGTGGAAATGAGCAGTTCTTC
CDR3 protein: CASSPLLAGGGNEQFF

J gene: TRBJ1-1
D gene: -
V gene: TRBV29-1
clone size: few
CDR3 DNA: TGCAGCGTTGTACACCTCTTGAGTGAAAAGACTGAAGCTTTCTTT
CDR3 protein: CSVVHLLSEKTEAFF

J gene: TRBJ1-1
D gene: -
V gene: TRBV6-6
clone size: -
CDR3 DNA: TGTGCCAGCAGCCACAGCCGGGGCGAGGCTTTCTTT
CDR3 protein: CASSHSRGEAFF

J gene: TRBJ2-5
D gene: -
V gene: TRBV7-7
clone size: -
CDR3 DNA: TGTGCCAGCAGCCGACTGTCAGGGCCGGGAGAGACCCAGTACTTC
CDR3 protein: CASSRLSGPGETQYF

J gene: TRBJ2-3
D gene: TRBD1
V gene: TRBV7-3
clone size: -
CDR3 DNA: TGTGCCAGCAGCTTAACGGGGGACAGACGCACAGATACGCAGTATTTT
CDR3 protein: CASSLTGDRRTDTQYF

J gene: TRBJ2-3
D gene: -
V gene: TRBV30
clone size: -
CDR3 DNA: TGTGCCTGGAGCCGAGTGACGGTCCAGTATTTT
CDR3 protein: CAWSRVTVQYF

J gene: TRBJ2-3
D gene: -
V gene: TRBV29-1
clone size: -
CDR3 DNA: TGCAGCGTGGAGAATGCCGGGACAAATACGCAGTATTTT
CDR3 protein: CSVENAGTNTQYF

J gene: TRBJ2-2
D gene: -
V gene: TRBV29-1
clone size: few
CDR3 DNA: TGCAGCGTTCAGTCCCCCGACATGAAGCTGTTTTTT
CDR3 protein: CSVQSPDMKLFF

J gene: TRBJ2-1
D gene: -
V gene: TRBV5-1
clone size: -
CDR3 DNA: TGCGCCAGCAAAGACAGCACCTACAATGAGCAGTTCTTC
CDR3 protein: CASKDSTYNEQFF

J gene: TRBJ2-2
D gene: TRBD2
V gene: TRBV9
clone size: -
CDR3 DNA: TGTGCCAGCAGCGTACTAGCGGGGGGAACGAACACCGGGGAGCTGTTTTTT
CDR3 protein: CASSVLAGGTNTGELFF

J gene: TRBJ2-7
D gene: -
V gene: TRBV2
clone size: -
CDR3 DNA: TGTGCCAGCAGCGAGGACCGAAGGACATCTTTC
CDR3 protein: CASSEDRRTSF

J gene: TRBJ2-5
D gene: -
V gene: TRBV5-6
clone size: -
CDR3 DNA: TGTGCCAGCAGCTTGGGGGGGATTGAAGAGACCCAGTACTTC
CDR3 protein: CASSLGGIEETQYF

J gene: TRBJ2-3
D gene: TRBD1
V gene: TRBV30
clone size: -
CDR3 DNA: TGTGCCTTGGACAGGGGACACGATACGCAGTATTTT
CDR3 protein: CALDRGHDTQYF

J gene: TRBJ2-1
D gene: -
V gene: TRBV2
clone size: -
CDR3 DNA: TGTGCCAGCAGTCCCGGACAGCGCCGGCAGTTCTTC
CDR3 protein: CASSPGQRRQFF

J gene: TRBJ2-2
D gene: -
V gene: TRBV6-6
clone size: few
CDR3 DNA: TGTGCCAGCAGCTCCCTTGGGGGAACCGGGGAGCTGTTTTTT
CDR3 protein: CASSSLGGTGELFF

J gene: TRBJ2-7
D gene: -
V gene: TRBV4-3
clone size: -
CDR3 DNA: TGCGCCAGCAGCCAATCGAGGAACTCCTACGAGCAGTACTTC
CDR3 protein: CASSQSRNSYEQYF

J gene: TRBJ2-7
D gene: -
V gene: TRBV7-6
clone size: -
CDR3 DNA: TGTGCCAGCAGCGCAAAAGGCCTTGGAGAGCAGTACTTC
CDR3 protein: CASSAKGLGEQYF

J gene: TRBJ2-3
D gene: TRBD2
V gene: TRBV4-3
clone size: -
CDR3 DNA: TGCGCCAGCAGCCAAGAGACTAGCGGGGGGGCCCCAGATACGCAGTATTTT
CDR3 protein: CASSQETSGGAPDTQYF

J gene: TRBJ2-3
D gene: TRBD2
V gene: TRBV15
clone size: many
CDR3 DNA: TGTGCCACCAGCTCCGGGACTAGCACGTCAGATACGCAGTATTTT
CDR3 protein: CATSSGTSTSDTQYF

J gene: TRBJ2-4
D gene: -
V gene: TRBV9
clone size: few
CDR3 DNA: TGTGCCAGCAGCGCCGACCGGGACATGGGGAACATTCAGTACTTC
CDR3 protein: CASSADRDMGNIQYF

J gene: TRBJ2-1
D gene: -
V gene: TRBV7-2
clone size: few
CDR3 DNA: TGTGCCAGCAGCTTCCAGGGGGGCGTAGATGAGCAGTTCTTC
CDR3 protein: CASSFQGGVDEQFF